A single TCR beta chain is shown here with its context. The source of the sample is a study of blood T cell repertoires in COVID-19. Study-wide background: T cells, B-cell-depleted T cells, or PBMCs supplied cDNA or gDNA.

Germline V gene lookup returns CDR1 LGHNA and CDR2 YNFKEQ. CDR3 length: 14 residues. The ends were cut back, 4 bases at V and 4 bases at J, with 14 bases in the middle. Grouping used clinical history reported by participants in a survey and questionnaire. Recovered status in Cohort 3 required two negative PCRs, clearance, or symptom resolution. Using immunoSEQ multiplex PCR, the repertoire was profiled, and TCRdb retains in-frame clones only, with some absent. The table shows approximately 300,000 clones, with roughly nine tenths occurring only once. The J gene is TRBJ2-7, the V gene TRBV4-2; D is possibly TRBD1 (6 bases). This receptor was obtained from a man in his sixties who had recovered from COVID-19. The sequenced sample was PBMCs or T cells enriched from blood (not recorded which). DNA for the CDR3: TGTGCCAGCAGCCTCGATTTTGGGACATACGAGCAGTACTTC. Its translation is CASSLDFGTYEQYF.